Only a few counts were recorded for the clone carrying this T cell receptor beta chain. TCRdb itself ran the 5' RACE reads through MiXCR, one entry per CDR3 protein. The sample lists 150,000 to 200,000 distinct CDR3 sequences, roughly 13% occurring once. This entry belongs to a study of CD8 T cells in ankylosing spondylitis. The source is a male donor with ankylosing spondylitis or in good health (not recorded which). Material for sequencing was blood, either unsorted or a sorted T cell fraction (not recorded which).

The CDR3, as DNA: TGTGCCAGCAGCCCCCTTAGCGGACCATACAATGAGCAGTTCTTC. Its translation is CASSPLSGPYNEQFF. The chain combines TRBV7-7 with TRBJ2-1, with D maybe TRBD2 (6 bases). The CDR3 is made up of 15 amino acids. Trimming took 5 bases from V and 4 from J, leaving 15 bases between them. From germline, CDR1 is SSHAT and CDR2 FNYEAQ (reference sequence).